This is a list of T cell receptor beta chains from one sample in a study of T-cell reconstitution after alpha-beta-depleted transplantation in children. TCRdb recomputed calls from the PCR reads with MiXCR, one row per CDR3 protein. Of under 350,000 distinct CDR3 sequences listed, 9.9% are singletons. This specimen consisted of PBMCs from the stem cell graft donor, obtained from the stem cell graft. The source is a human donor who donated a stem cell graft to a child with SCID. The conserved cysteine and the conserved F or W are not part of the CDR3 here. Clone size, where shown, is once, few, many, or a class for clones that have expanded.

clone size,V gene,CDR3 protein
.,TRBV5-1,ASSLIRAGEQF
many,TRBV24-1,ATSERGGLNEQF
.,TRBV5-1,ASSPFQRSSGNTIY
.,TRBV12-3/TRBV12-4,ASSLGTGGRVTETQY
few,TRBV2,ASRTGVADTQY
few,TRBV5-1,ASSLEGTLETQY
.,TRBV7-2,ASSPRRDSTDTQY
.,TRBV9,ASSVEGEPSSYEQY
.,TRBV6-1,ASEGTEDPYEQY
.,TRBV20-1,SARTGVSQETQY
few,TRBV9,ASSPGQGEPEQY
.,TRBV12-3/TRBV12-4,ASSFSGGYNEQF
once,TRBV12-3/TRBV12-4,ASSLLQGNFEQY
.,TRBV10-1,ASSAGLKEQY
few,TRBV7-6,ASSLATGGLTGELF
.,TRBV19,ASSTGTGGLGGYT
few,TRBV7-8,ASSFVRAGNEQY
many,TRBV20-1,SATGVQVTDTQY
.,TRBV15,ATSSGLNTEAF
.,TRBV29-1,SVGQSPSTDTQY
.,TRBV16,ASSQLGEGQPQH
.,TRBV5-1,ASSRDTVGTDTQY
many,TRBV20-1,SARPGTGGGETQY